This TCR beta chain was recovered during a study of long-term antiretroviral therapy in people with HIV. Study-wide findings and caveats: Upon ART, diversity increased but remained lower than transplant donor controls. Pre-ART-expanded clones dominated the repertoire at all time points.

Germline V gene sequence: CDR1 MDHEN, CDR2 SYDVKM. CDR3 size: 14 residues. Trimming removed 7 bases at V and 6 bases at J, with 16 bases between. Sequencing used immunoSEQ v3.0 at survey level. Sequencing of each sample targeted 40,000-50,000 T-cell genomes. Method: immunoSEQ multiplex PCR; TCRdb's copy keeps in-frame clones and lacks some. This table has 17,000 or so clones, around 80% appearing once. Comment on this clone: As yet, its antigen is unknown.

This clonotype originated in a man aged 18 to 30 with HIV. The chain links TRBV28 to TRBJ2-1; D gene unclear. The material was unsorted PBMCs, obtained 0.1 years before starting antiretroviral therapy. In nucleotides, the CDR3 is TGTGCCAGCAACGGGTCGGGCAAACTCAATGAGCAGTTCTTC. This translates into CASNGSGKLNEQFF.